The 29 T cell receptor beta chains in this list originate from one sample, sequenced in a study of naive and memory T cell subsets. Their cognate antigens are unknown. The beta constant-region primer was an equimolar mix of two oligonucleotides covering TRBC1 and TRBC2. Nested alpha and beta constant-region primers with the SP2 primer drove four PCR rounds on ligated cDNA. In TCRdb, the UMI-ligation and nested PCR reads were re-called with MiXCR into one record per CDR3 protein. The table has 120,000 to 150,000 distinct CDR3 sequences, 22% seen once. Whole-study results and caveats: Naive repertoires, especially CD8, held a few larger clonotypes, possibly memory cells re-expressing CD45RA.

Sequences were obtained from naive CD4+ T cells from blood. Receptors originate from a human donor in good health.

In this sample, this clonotype turned up a few times. The chain has TRBV6-6 and TRBJ2-1; unclear D gene. With 6 bases removed from V and 8 bases from J, the gap between germline ends came to 17 bases. Germline lookup yields CDR1 MNHNY and CDR2 SVGAGI (reference sequence). The CDR3 consists of 14 residues. The CDR3 region has the DNA TGTGCCAGCAGCCGACCGGCGCAACATGATGAGCAGTTCTTC. Translating gives CASSRPAQHDEQFF.

The genes are TRBV11-2 and TRBJ2-1; 9 nucleotides align to TRBD2. The junction had 7 bases not matched to a gene; V was cut back by 3 bases and J by 4 bases. CDR1 is SGHAT, CDR2 FQNNGV, per germline. This CDR3 has 16 residues. The CDR3 DNA sequence: TGTGCCAGCAGCTTCGGCGGGGGGGGGCCTTACAATGAGCAGTTCTTC. It encodes CASSFGGGGPYNEQFF.

This clonotype was counted many times. The V call is TRBV11-2, the J call TRBJ2-7; weak D call: TRBD1 (6 bases). Germline CDR1 reads SGHAT; CDR2 reads FQNNGV. Trimming removed 5 bases from V and 3 bases from J, with 11 bases in between. The CDR3 length is 13 residues. The CDR3 coding sequence is TGTGCCAGCAGCCGCGGACAGAGCTACGAGCAGTACTTC. Its protein is CASSRGQSYEQYF.

Concerning this clonotype itself: A much larger clone sits a single nucleotide away, making a read error possible. No conserved phenylalanine or tryptophan is present at the end of the CDR3, so a read error is the likely explanation. The chain couples TRBV7-9 to TRBJ2-1; D is possibly TRBD1 or TRBD2 (5 bases each). Germline V lookup: CDR1 SEHNR, CDR2 FQNEAQ (reference sequence). The CDR3 is 12 amino acids. Trimming took 3 bases from V and 8 from J, leaving 8 bases between them. The CDR3 bases are TGTGCCAGCAGCTTTAGAGGGGATGAGCAGTTCTCC. Translation gives CASSFRGDEQFS.

The J gene is TRBJ1-4, the V gene TRBV6-6, with 9 nucleotides matching TRBD1. The CDR3 spans 15 residues. Trimming took 6 bases from V and 4 from J; bases not matched to a gene: 6. The V gene's germline CDR1 is MNHNY and CDR2 SVGAGI (reference sequence). This CDR3 reads CASRVQGAGNEKLFF. The CDR3 coding sequence is TGTGCCAGCAGAGTACAGGGGGCGGGTAATGAAAAACTGTTTTTT.

The rearrangement joins TRBV6-2 or TRBV6-3 to TRBJ2-7; the match to TRBD2 covers 8 bases. Germline trimming cut 11 bases from V and 1 base from J; bases unmatched to any gene: 7. Germline lookup yields CDR1 MNHEY and CDR2 SVGEGT. The CDR3 runs to 13 residues. In DNA form, the CDR3 reads TGTGCCGCCGGGGCGGGAGGTTCCTACGAGCAGTACTTC. Protein sequence: CAAGAGGSYEQYF.

The CDR3 loop is CASSPENWEQFF. In DNA, the CDR3 is TGTGCCAGCTCACCAGAGAATTGGGAGCAGTTCTTC. The chain combines TRBV18 with TRBJ2-1, with no clear D. There are 12 residues in the CDR3. Trimming removed 2 bases from V and 10 bases from J, with 9 bases in between. Per the germline V gene, CDR1 is KGHSH and CDR2 is LQKENI.

This clonotype appeared many times. This rearrangement joins TRBV7-6 to TRBJ2-5; TRBD1 aligns across 9 bases. Germline lookup yields CDR1 SGHVS and CDR2 FNYEAQ. Losses at the gene ends were 1 base for V and 6 bases for J; bases not matched to a gene: 12. CDR3 length: 17 residues. In nucleotides, the CDR3 is TGTGCCAGCAGCTTAGGCCACGGCACAGGGGGCACGAAGACCCAGTACTTC. This gives the protein CASSLGHGTGGTKTQYF.

This clonotype was counted a few times. The chain links TRBV12-3 or TRBV12-4 to TRBJ2-1, with TRBD1 identical over 9 bases. The CDR3 length is 15 residues. With 5 bases clipped from V and 6 bases from J, the junction kept 8 bases outside the gene matches. CDR3 DNA: TGTGCCAGCAGTCCTGACAGGGGGGCCTCCAATGAGCAGTTCTTC. It codes for CASSPDRGASNEQFF.

This chain uses TRBV6-5 with TRBJ1-6; D unresolved. In germline, CDR1 is MNHEY, CDR2 SVGAGI. This CDR3 comprises 16 residues. Trimming cost V 0 bases and J 2 bases, with 8 bases left between them. The CDR3 DNA is TGTGCCAGCAGTTACTCGGGGTTGGCCTATAATTCACCCCTCCACTTT. It is translated as CASSYSGLAYNSPLHF.

V and J are TRBV7-2 and TRBJ2-3; 11 bases agree with TRBD2. Germline values: CDR1 SGHTA, CDR2 FQGNSA. The length of the CDR3 is 15 residues. The J segment lost 4 bases and the V segment lost 4 bases, leaving 4 bases of the junction unmatched. Here the CDR3 reads CASSSTLAGADTQYF. CDR3 DNA: TGTGCCAGCAGCTCGACACTAGCGGGAGCAGATACGCAGTATTTT.

V usage is TRBV11-2 and J usage is TRBJ2-1, with TRBD1 identical over 7 bases. The CDR3 is made up of 15 amino acids. From germline, CDR1 is SGHAT and CDR2 FQNNGV. The junction had 15 bases not matched to a gene; V was cut back by 4 bases and J by 12 bases. Here the CDR3 DNA reads TGTGCCAGCAGCTCAAACCCGACAGGGAAGTTAGTGCAGTTCTTC. This translates into CASSSNPTGKLVQFF.

Many counts were recorded for this clonotype. V is TRBV19 and J is TRBJ2-1, with 8 bases aligning to TRBD2. This CDR3 is 18 amino acids long. V was pared by 2 bases and J by 9 bases, with 18 bases of the junction left unmatched. Germline V gene data show CDR1 as LNHDA and CDR2 as SQIVND (reference sequence). In DNA form, the CDR3 reads TGTGCCAGTAGTATAATCCGCCGGGAGGGCCGGTCGTCCCGTGAGCAGTTCTTC. Its protein product is CASSIIRREGRSSREQFF.

The chain's CDR3 is CATRPTHGYGYTF. The CDR3, as DNA: TGTGCCACCAGACCCACACACGGCTATGGCTACACCTTC. The gene calls are TRBV24-1 and TRBJ1-2; D gene ambiguous. Trimming took off 7 bases at V and 4 bases at J, with 12 bases between the two ends. This CDR3 is 13 amino acids long. Germline values: CDR1 KGHDR, CDR2 SFDVKD.

This clonotype came up a few times. V is TRBV14 and J is TRBJ1-6, with D perhaps TRBD1 (6 bases). The CDR3 runs 15 residues. V was cut by 4 bases and J by 5 bases, with 12 bases left in between. Per the germline V gene, CDR1 is SGHDN and CDR2 is FVKESK. The CDR3 DNA follows: TGTGCCAGCAGCCGAAGGACAGCAGATAATTCACCCCTCCACTTT. It is translated as CASSRRTADNSPLHF.

The chain has TRBV6-5 and TRBJ1-5, with 7 positions matching TRBD1. The germline CDR1 and CDR2 sequences are MNHEY and SVGAGI. The V segment lost 4 bases and the J segment 6 bases; nucleotides outside the gene matches: 6. The CDR3 contains 14 residues. The DNA of the CDR3 is TGTGCCAGCAGTTCTGACAGGGCGGGTCAGCCCCAGCATTTT. Translating it yields CASSSDRAGQPQHF.

The chain couples TRBV27 to TRBJ1-2; D is unclear. Germline V gives CDR1 MNHEY, CDR2 SMNVEV (reference sequence). V was shortened by 0 bases and J by 4 bases, with 9 bases between the two germline ends. The CDR3 consists of 14 residues. DNA of the CDR3: TGTGCCAGCAGTTTATCGTGGGGTGGCTATGGCTACACCTTC. This gives the protein CASSLSWGGYGYTF.

V gene TRBV7-3 combines with J gene TRBJ2-2, with 7 positions matching TRBD2. The CDR3 is 15 amino acids. Looked up from germline, CDR1 is SGHTA and CDR2 is FQGTGA. Trimming at V came to 6 bases and at J to 5 bases, leaving 9 bases not matched to a gene. The CDR3 loop is CASSPDGRKTGELFF. The CDR3 DNA reads as TGTGCCAGCAGTCCTGACGGGAGGAAAACCGGGGAGCTGTTTTTT.

The chain has TRBV19 and TRBJ2-7, with D hard to call. In germline, CDR1 is LNHDA, CDR2 SQIVND (reference sequence). V was shortened by 1 base and J by 0 bases, with 16 bases between the two germline ends. This CDR3 is built from 17 residues. As DNA, the CDR3 is TGTGCCAGTAGTATAGCGGCAGGTTGGGGTAGCTCCTACGAGCAGTACTTC. Its protein product is CASSIAAGWGSSYEQYF.

This chain uses TRBV20-1 with TRBJ2-3; 9 bases map to TRBD2. Germline-derived CDR1 and CDR2 are DFQATT and SNEGSKA (reference sequence). V shed 1 base, J shed 5 bases, and the junction held 13 bases outside the gene matches. The CDR3 contains 17 residues. CDR3 nucleotides: TGCAGTGCTAGAGGAATAAAGGGACTAGCCACCGGAGATACGCAGTATTTT. The encoded protein is CSARGIKGLATGDTQYF.

The chain uses TRBV10-3 and TRBJ2-3; TRBD2 is a possible D gene (6 bases). Per the germline V gene, CDR1 is ENHRY and CDR2 is SYGVKD. The CDR3 runs 12 residues. Trimming pared 7 bases from V and 4 bases from J, leaving 9 bases between. CDR3 amino acids: CAIMGGADTQYF. CDR3 nucleotides: TGTGCCATCATGGGCGGGGCAGATACGCAGTATTTT.

This clonotype showed up just a few times. The V gene is TRBV7-9, the J gene TRBJ2-5, with 11 positions matching TRBD2. From germline, CDR1 is SEHNR and CDR2 FQNEAQ (reference sequence). CDR3 length: 17 amino acids. V gave up 4 bases and J gave up 2 bases; unmatched junction bases: 9. This CDR3 is CASSSRPIAGGQETQYF. In DNA, the CDR3 is TGTGCCAGCAGCTCCCGGCCAATAGCGGGAGGGCAAGAGACCCAGTACTTC.

This clonotype was observed a handful of times. The chain combines TRBV6-5 with TRBJ1-1; D perhaps matches TRBD1 (5 bases). The germline V gene encodes CDR1 MNHEY and CDR2 SVGAGI. The CDR3 sequence is 15 residues long. V was trimmed by 6 bases and J by 0 bases, leaving 14 bases between them. The CDR3 DNA sequence: TGTGCCAGCAGGATGACAGCCTTAATGAACACTGAAGCTTTCTTT. This translates into CASRMTALMNTEAFF.

The V call is TRBV20-1, the J call TRBJ2-3, with no clear D. Germline values: CDR1 DFQATT, CDR2 SNEGSKA (reference sequence). This CDR3 has 13 residues. Trimming left V 3 bases short and J 1 base short, with 8 bases between. CDR3 coding DNA: TGCAGTGCTAGCCTTCCAGGCACAGATACGCAGTATTTT. This sequence encodes CSASLPGTDTQYF.

A few counts support this clonotype. The chain recombines TRBV6-5 with TRBJ2-7; D is undetermined. Germline assignment: CDR1 MNHEY and CDR2 SVGAGI. The CDR3 totals 15 residues. Trimming removed 8 bases from V and 3 bases from J, with 20 bases in between. CDR3 sequence (DNA): TGTGCCAGCCGCCTCCCCCCTCCCCGTAACTACGAGCAGTACTTC. This translates into CASRLPPPRNYEQYF.

This clonotype was recorded many times. The chain joins TRBV20-1 to TRBJ2-7; tentative D call: TRBD2 (7 bases). The V end was cut by 8 bases, the J end by 2 bases, with 28 bases between. The CDR3 length is 17 residues. Per the germline V gene, CDR1 is DFQATT and CDR2 is SNEGSKA (reference sequence). The CDR3 here is CSPRGVGVGLRPYEQYF. CDR3 DNA: TGCAGTCCCAGGGGTGTGGGTGTGGGACTACGCCCCTACGAGCAGTACTTC.

V is TRBV6-1 and J is TRBJ2-1; tentatively, D is TRBD1 (6 bases). This CDR3 is 14 amino acids long. Germline lookup yields CDR1 MNHNS and CDR2 SASEGT. Deletions cut 6 bases from V and 2 bases from J, with 11 bases between. The CDR3 nucleotides are TGTGCCAGCAGCAAAAGGACAGCCTACAATGAGCAGTTCTTC. Its protein product is CASSKRTAYNEQFF.

DNA for the CDR3: TGTGCCAGCAGCAAGGATACCGCGAACACCGGGGAGCTGTTTTTT. As protein: CASSKDTANTGELFF. The chain couples TRBV7-6 to TRBJ2-2; no definite D call. CDR1 is SGHVS, CDR2 FNYEAQ, per germline. This CDR3 spans 15 amino acids. Trimming removed 5 bases at V and 0 bases at J, with 10 bases between.

In nucleotides, the CDR3 is TGTGCCAGTAACCCAGGAGGCTCCTCCTACGAGCAGTACTTC. Encoded protein: CASNPGGSSYEQYF. The chain has TRBV19 and TRBJ2-7, with a weak D call TRBD2 (5 bases). The CDR3 has 14 residues. Germline loops: CDR1 LNHDA, CDR2 SQIVND (reference sequence). V lost 7 bases and J lost 0, with 13 bases in between. Full variable domain (missing parts from reference TRBV19 and TRBJ2-7): DGGITQSPKYLFRKEGQNVTLSCEQNLNHDAMYWYRQDPGQGLRLIYYSQIVNDFQKGDIAEGYSVSREKKESFPLTVTSAQKNPTAFYLCASNPGGSSYEQYFGPGTRLTVT.